The subject of this entry is one TCR beta chain. TCRdb keeps only in-frame clones here, not all; method: immunoSEQ multiplex PCR. In the table there are around 190,000 clones, 84% of which are singletons. This entry comes from a study of blood T cell repertoires in COVID-19. The overall study: Italy, Spain and the United States were the sources of the convalescent and acute COVID-19 samples. T cells, B-cell-depleted T cells, or PBMCs provided the cDNA or gDNA that served as material.

Across under 25 US areas, participants ranged in age from about 18 to 89 years. V dropped 7 bases and J dropped 4; count of bases not matched to a gene: 3. This CDR3 has 12 residues. V gene TRBV12-3 or TRBV12-4 combines with J gene TRBJ1-2; 7 bases are shared with TRBD1. Sequences were obtained from PBMCs or T cells enriched from blood (not recorded which). The sequence was collected from a woman in her 30s who had recovered from COVID-19. The DNA for the CDR3 is TGTGCCAGCACCGCAGGGGGCTATGGCTACACCTTC. It encodes CASTAGGYGYTF.